This T cell receptor beta chain was identified in a study of cytomegalovirus exposure and HLA in healthy donors. Looking at the study overall: In a later analysis, the roughly 130 validation repertoires were reported to have used the same platform as the roughly 600 first-cohort repertoires. Findings and caveats of the study: Under in vitro conditions, a few CMV-associated chains were confirmed as specific for CMV antigens. One later analysis, an examination of the 90 to 150 validation repertoires, found that first-cohort TCR clusters tended to co-occur in them. Reports described diagnosis of cytomegalovirus status by the classifier as highly specific and sensitive.

This clone occurred once. Its specificity is unknown. Looked up from germline, CDR1 is MDHEN and CDR2 is SYDVKM. The CDR3 consists of 13 residues. With 6 bases removed from V and 2 bases from J, the gap between germline ends came to 11 bases. Method: immunoSEQ multiplex PCR; TCRdb's copy keeps in-frame clones and lacks some. Among over 200,000 clones listed, approximately 87% were seen once. The V and J genes are TRBV28 and TRBJ2-7; the D is unclear. The sample taken for sequencing was PBMCs. The clonotype originates from a woman aged 18-29 years in good health and CMV-seronegative. CDR3 coding DNA: TGTGCCAGCAGCGCCAGCCCCCCCTACGAGCAGTACTTC. Translation: CASSASPPYEQYF.